This record covers a single TCR beta chain. The germline CDR1 and CDR2 sequences are GTSNPN and SVGIG (reference sequence). V lost 1 base, J lost 0 bases, and 7 bases lay in between. This CDR3 has 15 amino acids. The source of the sample is a study of control samples from healthy donors and cancer patients. The table came from immunoSEQ multiplex PCR; TCRdb's copy has only in-frame clones and leaves some out. Here the sample spans 150,000 or so clones, 70% to 90% being singletons. This sequence was found in a young man in good health. What was sequenced was blood. The rearrangement joins TRBV30 to TRBJ1-6, with D unclear. The CDR3 sequence is CAWSAIGSYNSPLHF. The CDR3 region has the DNA TGTGCCTGGAGTGCTATAGGCTCCTATAATTCACCCCTCCACTTT.